Listed here is a single T cell receptor beta chain. The antigen is not known. Blood was collected once per donor into heparin, averaging approximately 110 mL. TCRB transcripts that were expressed got sequenced, as all of the isolated RNA had been reverse transcribed. Assay: immunoSEQ multiplex PCR; the TCRdb copy retains only in-frame clones and omits some. The data hold 300,000 to 350,000 clones, with approximately 13% observed a single time. The CDR3 sequence is 16 residues long. V trimming: 2 bases; J trimming: 2 bases; junction bases outside the gene matches: 5. Germline-derived CDR1 and CDR2 are KGHSH and LQKENI. These data are taken from a study of beta chain features in type 1 diabetes. Study details: There were around 100,000,000 sorted cells examined across all samples. Whole-study findings and limits: Moderate but significant shortening of TCRB CDR3s was recorded in all four CD4+ subsets from Type 1 diabetes patients.

The material sequenced was naive CD4+ T cells from blood. This rearrangement joins TRBV18 to TRBJ2-1; TRBD2 aligns across 8 bases. This TCR was recovered from a woman under 30 with type 1 diabetes. The DNA of the CDR3 is TGTGCCAGCTCACCAGGACTAGCCGAGGCCTACAATGAGCAGTTCTTC. It is translated as CASSPGLAEAYNEQFF.